This TCR beta chain was captured by sequencing in a study of blood T cell repertoires in COVID-19. Study background: Whether acute or convalescent, the COVID-19 samples came from the United States, Italy and Spain. Sources were T cells, B-cell-depleted T cells, or PBMCs; the material itself was cDNA or gDNA.

The CDR3 loop spans 15 amino acids. Germline-derived CDR1 and CDR2 are MGHDK and SYGVNS. Trimming took 6 bases from V and 4 from J, leaving 18 bases between them. Repertoires were generated with immunoSEQ multiplex PCR, while TCRdb's copy carries only in-frame clones and drops some. The sample has about 240,000 clones, approximately 85% seen once. The sample was peripheral blood. The clonotype comes from a woman at least 80 years old with COVID-19, enrolled during active disease. V gene TRBV25-1 combines with J gene TRBJ1-2, with a possible D match to TRBD1 (5 bases). The CDR3 sequence: CASSPGARRGYGYTF. The DNA of the CDR3 is TGTGCCAGCAGCCCTGGGGCACGGAGGGGCTATGGCTACACCTTC.